This T cell receptor beta chain emerged from a study of cytomegalovirus exposure and HLA in healthy donors. Study-level findings and limits: The authors enumerated 164 TCR beta chains as linked to cytomegalovirus.

This clone was found once. Its antigen is as yet unknown. Data came from immunoSEQ multiplex PCR; TCRdb stores just in-frame clones and leaves some out. This sample carries a few hundred thousand clones, approximately 85% of them seen once, and the ten largest clones take around 0.91%. Trimming took off 0 bases at V and 10 bases at J, with 8 bases between the two ends. The V gene's germline CDR1 is SGDLS and CDR2 YYNGEE. The CDR3 spans 13 residues. V usage is TRBV9 and J usage is TRBJ1-6, with TRBD1 as a possible D gene (6 bases). The source of this sequence is a man aged 30 to 39 in good health and CMV-seronegative. Sequenced input: PBMCs. For the CDR3, the DNA is TGTGCCAGCAGCGTAGAAGGGGGATCACCCCTCCACTTT. This codes for CASSVEGGSPLHF. The variable domain in full, with the rest retrieved from reference TRBV9 and TRBJ1-6, is DSGVTQTPKHLITATGQRVTLRCSPRSGDLSVYWYQQSLDQGLQFLIQYYNGEERAKGNILERFSAQQFPDLHSELNLSSLELGDSALYFCASSVEGGSPLHFGNGTRLTVT.